Presented here are 17 T cell receptor beta chains from one specimen sequenced in a study of identical twins. TCRdb fed the 5' RACE reads into MiXCR, producing one record per CDR3 protein. The sample shows roughly 720,000 distinct CDR3 sequences, about 20% of them seen only once. This same sample was also taken into another study, of T cells expressing NK-cell markers.

The material sequenced was PBMCs. Receptors originate from a woman in her late teens or twenties in good health.

This clonotype appeared a few times. This sequence joins TRBV15 and TRBJ2-7; D call uncertain. Per the germline V gene, CDR1 is LNHNV and CDR2 is YYDKDF (reference sequence). The CDR3 is made up of 14 amino acids. The V end was cut by 8 bases, the J end by 0 bases, with 14 bases between. CDR3 protein: CATSLALTSYEQYF. The CDR3 coding sequence is TGTGCCACCTCCCTCGCCCTAACCTCCTACGAGCAGTACTTC.

In DNA, the CDR3 is TGTGCCAGCAGTTTGTCGCTGGGCAATCAGCCCCAGCATTTT. Translated: CASSLSLGNQPQHF. The J gene is TRBJ1-5, the V gene TRBV12-3 or TRBV12-4, with D uncertain. The CDR3 runs to 14 residues. V shed 3 bases and J shed 2 bases, with 8 bases lying between them.

The rearrangement links TRBV20-1 to TRBJ2-1, with D uncertain. The germline CDR1 and CDR2 sequences are DFQATT and SNEGSKA (reference sequence). This CDR3 is 11 amino acids long. Trimming removed 1 base from V and 10 bases from J, with 8 bases in between. CDR3 in DNA: TGCAGTGCTAGAGGCATGCCCGAGCAGTTCTTC. Encoded protein: CSARGMPEQFF.

This clonotype was observed many times. This sequence joins TRBV12-3 or TRBV12-4 and TRBJ2-3; weak D call: TRBD2 (6 bases). The CDR3 sequence is 12 residues long. Trimming took 4 bases from V and 10 from J, leaving 12 bases between them. The CDR3 protein is CASSSKRVSQYF. The DNA of the CDR3 is TGTGCCAGCAGTTCCAAGCGGGTTTCGCAGTATTTT.

The chain recombines TRBV20-1 with TRBJ2-3, with 7 bases aligning to TRBD1. Germline trimming cut 6 bases from V and 4 bases from J; bases unmatched to any gene: 10. From germline, CDR1 is DFQATT and CDR2 SNEGSKA (reference sequence). This CDR3 spans 14 amino acids. The CDR3 coding sequence is TGCAGTGCCCAGGACCGACAGGGACCAGATACGCAGTATTTT. It translates to CSAQDRQGPDTQYF.

V and J are TRBV20-1 and TRBJ2-2; D possibly matches TRBD1 or TRBD2 (6 bases each). Germline V gives CDR1 DFQATT, CDR2 SNEGSKA (reference sequence). Trimming cost V 0 bases and J 4 bases, with 12 bases left between them. This CDR3 is 15 amino acids long. This CDR3 is CSARERGGRTGELFF. The DNA of the CDR3 is TGCAGTGCTAGAGAGAGAGGGGGGCGCACCGGGGAGCTGTTTTTT.

The chain joins TRBV7-9 to TRBJ2-3; 10 positions match TRBD2. Per germline, CDR1 SEHNR and CDR2 FQNEAQ (reference sequence). The CDR3 spans 16 residues. V dropped 5 bases and J dropped 6; count of bases not matched to a gene: 11. CDR3 sequence (DNA): TGTGCCAGCAGCGTTTCTAGCGGGGGCGTAGCCGATACGCAGTATTTT. Encoded protein: CASSVSSGGVADTQYF. Looking up the rest from reference TRBV7-9 and TRBJ2-3 gives the full variable domain: DTGVSQNPRHKITKRGQNVTFRCDPISEHNRLYWYRQTLGQGPEFLTYFQNEAQLEKSRLLSDRFSAERPKGSFSTLEIQRTEQGDSAMYLCASSVSSGGVADTQYFGPGTRLTVL.

The chain carries TRBV20-1 and TRBJ2-3; D unclear. The CDR3 is made up of 14 amino acids. Trimming removed 4 bases from V and 9 bases from J, with 20 bases in between. Germline V gives CDR1 DFQATT, CDR2 SNEGSKA (reference sequence). In DNA form, the CDR3 reads TGCAGTGCTACACTACCCCGGACCACGGAGACGCAGTATTTT. Translation: CSATLPRTTETQYF.

This clonotype was seen a few times. The chain couples TRBV20-1 to TRBJ2-3, with 7 positions matching TRBD2. CDR3 length: 14 residues. The J segment lost 2 bases and the V segment lost 2 bases, leaving 4 bases of the junction unmatched. The germline gives CDR1 DFQATT, CDR2 SNEGSKA (reference sequence). As DNA, the CDR3 is TGCAGTGCTAGACTAGCGGACAACACAGATACGCAGTATTTT. This encodes CSARLADNTDTQYF.

This clonotype was picked up many times. This chain joins TRBV11-2 and TRBJ2-1, with D perhaps TRBD1 (7 bases). The germline V gene has CDR1 SGHAT and CDR2 FQNNGV. The CDR3 runs 15 residues. V was pared by 0 bases and J by 7 bases, with 13 bases between. DNA for the CDR3: TGTGCCAGCAGCTTAGAAGGAGGGGGCATGAATGAGCAGTTCTTC. This sequence encodes CASSLEGGGMNEQFF.

Only a few counts were recorded for this clonotype. The V and J genes are TRBV12-3 or TRBV12-4 and TRBJ2-1, with 11 bases that match TRBD2. V shed 6 bases and J 7 bases; nucleotides not matched to a gene: 8. This CDR3 region has 15 residues. CDR3 residues: CASRYSGGATNEQFF. The CDR3 DNA is TGTGCCAGCAGGTATAGCGGGGGGGCTACGAATGAGCAGTTCTTC.

This clonotype appeared a few times. The V call is TRBV6-5, the J call TRBJ1-1, with 8 nucleotides matching TRBD1. This CDR3 contains 12 residues. V lost 6 bases and J lost 10; bases outside the gene matches: 7. Germline-derived CDR1 and CDR2 are MNHEY and SVGAGI. The CDR3 DNA is TGTGCCAGCAGCTCACAGGGGACAGGAGCTTTCTTT. This encodes CASSSQGTGAFF.

The chain couples TRBV29-1 to TRBJ2-4, with 7 positions matching TRBD1. Germline values: CDR1 SQVTM, CDR2 ANQGSEA. Unmatched junction bases numbered 1, after V lost 1 base and J lost 10 bases. The CDR3 covers 11 residues. The CDR3 DNA is TGCAGCGTTGAAGCAGGGGGAATTCAGTACTTC. It translates to CSVEAGGIQYF. Using reference TRBV29-1 and TRBJ2-4 for the parts outside the CDR3, the full variable domain is SAVISQKPSRDICQRGTSLTIQCQVDSQVTMMFWYRQQPGQSLTLIATANQGSEATYESGFVIDKFPISRPNLTFSTLTVSNMSPEDSSIYLCSVEAGGIQYFGAGTRLSVL.

This clonotype was observed a handful of times. This sequence joins TRBV6-5 and TRBJ1-2, with D perhaps matching TRBD1 (5 bases). The germline CDR1 and CDR2 sequences are MNHEY and SVGAGI. Deletions cut 0 bases from V and 8 bases from J, with 19 bases between. The CDR3 runs to 16 residues. Here the CDR3 reads CASSYSNRAGTVGYTF. DNA for the CDR3: TGTGCCAGCAGTTACTCGAATAGGGCGGGGACGGTAGGCTACACCTTC.

Ten or more counts support this clonotype. The V gene is TRBV5-1, the J gene TRBJ2-4, with D maybe TRBD2 (5 bases). The V and J ends lost 0 bases and 1 base respectively, with 14 bases between them. CDR3 size: 17 residues. The V gene's germline CDR1 is SGHRS and CDR2 YFSETQ. The CDR3 region is CASSLGGGRNAKNIQYF. Here the CDR3 DNA reads TGCGCCAGCAGCTTGGGAGGTGGGAGAAACGCCAAAAACATTCAGTACTTC.

This clonotype was counted only a few times. V and J are TRBV6-5 and TRBJ2-2; D remains ambiguous. The length of the CDR3 is 15 residues. Between the trimmed V and J ends, which lost 0 bases and 4 bases, there was a span of 9 bases. Germline V gives CDR1 MNHEY, CDR2 SVGAGI. The CDR3 sequence: CASSYSTGSTGELFF. In DNA, the CDR3 is TGTGCCAGCAGTTACTCGACGGGCTCCACCGGGGAGCTGTTTTTT.

This rearrangement joins TRBV6-1 to TRBJ2-6; no clear D gene. Germline CDR1 MNHNS, CDR2 SASEGT. Between the trimmed V and J ends, which lost 4 bases and 5 bases, there was a span of 12 bases. The CDR3 is made up of 15 amino acids. CDR3 sequence: CASSARRPRANVLTF. DNA for the CDR3: TGTGCCAGCAGTGCTCGACGGCCGAGGGCCAACGTCCTGACTTTC.